These 26 T cell receptor beta chains came from one sample sequenced in a study of blood T cell repertoires in COVID-19. TCRdb keeps only in-frame clones here, not all; method: immunoSEQ multiplex PCR. The data hold under 350,000 clones, with roughly nine tenths observed a single time. Input material: PBMCs or T cells enriched from blood (not recorded which). These receptors were taken from a woman aged 55-70 years who had recovered from COVID-19.

This chain links TRBV2 with TRBJ2-5, with TRBD1 identical over 9 bases. Looked up from germline, CDR1 is SNHLY and CDR2 is FYNNEI. Germline trimming cut 6 bases from V and 5 bases from J; bases unmatched to any gene: 7. The CDR3 runs to 14 residues. The CDR3 is CASRKTGGVETQYF. In DNA form, the CDR3 reads TGTGCCAGCAGGAAAACAGGGGGCGTGGAGACCCAGTACTTC. The variable domain in full, completed from reference TRBV2 and TRBJ2-5, reads EPEVTQTPSHQVTQMGQEVILRCVPISNHLYFYWYRQILGQKVEFLVSFYNNEISEKSEIFDDQFSVERPDGSNFTLKIRSTKLEDSAMYFCASRKTGGVETQYFGPGTRLLVL.

This clone was picked up many times. V usage is TRBV5-1 and J usage is TRBJ2-7; 10 positions agree with TRBD1. The junction had 7 bases not matched to a gene; V was cut back by 5 bases and J by 2 bases. The CDR3 has 15 amino acids. CDR1 SGHRS and CDR2 YFSETQ come from the germline V gene. The CDR3 region is CASRDRDRGAYEQYF. In DNA, the CDR3 is TGCGCCAGCAGAGACCGGGACAGGGGAGCCTACGAGCAGTACTTC.

This clone was seen only once. This chain joins TRBV4-1 and TRBJ1-5; D remains ambiguous. V was trimmed by 2 bases and J by 4 bases, leaving 9 bases between them. Germline-derived CDR1 and CDR2 are MGHRA and YSYEKL. This CDR3 has 14 amino acids. CDR3 coding DNA: TGCGCCAGCAGCCAACCTGGGAGGAATCAGCCCCAGCATTTT. Amino acids: CASSQPGRNQPQHF.

This chain connects TRBV12-5 to TRBJ1-5; the D is unclear. V was pared by 7 bases and J by 2 bases, with 9 bases between. The germline V gene has CDR1 LGHNT and CDR2 FRNRAP. CDR3 length equals 13 residues. As DNA, the CDR3 is TGTGCTAGTGCTCAGGAGGGCAATCAGCCCCAGCATTTT. Protein sequence: CASAQEGNQPQHF.

The rearrangement links TRBV6-6 to TRBJ1-4, with D maybe TRBD1 (6 bases). The CDR3 contains 15 residues. Germline CDR1 is MNHNY and CDR2 is SVGAGI (reference sequence). The germline V and J ends were trimmed by 7 bases and 3 bases, with 15 bases remaining between them. CDR3 protein: CASTPLGGPNEKLFF. The DNA of the CDR3 is TGTGCCAGCACCCCTCTAGGGGGACCTAATGAAAAACTGTTTTTT.

V usage is TRBV7-3 and J usage is TRBJ1-1; D call uncertain. The CDR3 spans 14 residues. V was clipped by 4 bases and J by 0 bases, with 9 bases between them. In germline, CDR1 is SGHTA, CDR2 FQGTGA. The CDR3 protein is CASSSGVVNTEAFF. CDR3 nucleotide sequence: TGTGCCAGCAGCTCCGGAGTCGTGAACACTGAAGCTTTCTTT.

V is TRBV2 and J is TRBJ2-3, with 11 positions matching TRBD2. V shed 6 bases, J shed 4 bases, and the junction held 6 bases outside the gene matches. The CDR3 is made up of 15 amino acids. Germline CDR1 reads SNHLY; CDR2 reads FYNNEI. The CDR3 sequence: CASSASGGRSDTQYF. The CDR3, as DNA: TGTGCCAGCAGCGCTAGCGGGGGGAGGTCAGATACGCAGTATTTT.

The CDR3 DNA follows: TGTGCCAGCAGGTCCGACTATGAGCAGTTCTTC. As protein: CASRSDYEQFF. This chain connects TRBV28 to TRBJ2-1; D is uncertain. The CDR3 spans 11 residues. Trimming took 6 bases from V and 8 from J, leaving 8 bases between them. Germline CDR1 MDHEN, CDR2 SYDVKM.

This clone has just one count. This sequence joins TRBV5-1 and TRBJ2-7; maybe TRBD2 (6 bases). This CDR3 has 13 amino acids. V lost 5 bases and J 4 bases, leaving 13 bases between the germline ends. Germline V CDR1 and CDR2: SGHRS, YFSETQ. The CDR3 loop is CASRVADPYEQYF. For the CDR3, the DNA is TGCGCCAGCAGAGTAGCGGATCCGTACGAGCAGTACTTC.

This clone was found once. The V gene is TRBV4-1, the J gene TRBJ1-5, with D perhaps TRBD1 (5 bases). Trimming left V 2 bases short and J 5 bases short, with 10 bases between. Germline CDR1 is MGHRA and CDR2 is YSYEKL. This CDR3 spans 14 amino acids. CDR3 region: CASSQYRRDQPQHF. The DNA for the CDR3 is TGCGCCAGCAGCCAATATCGCAGGGATCAGCCCCAGCATTTT.

The chain employs TRBV2 and TRBJ1-2, with D tentatively TRBD1 (5 bases). The CDR3 totals 14 residues. V was shortened by 2 bases and J by 0 bases, with 7 bases between the two germline ends. Germline-derived CDR1 and CDR2 are SNHLY and FYNNEI. The CDR3 coding sequence is TGTGCCAGCAGTGAAACGACAGCTAACTATGGCTACACCTTC. This translates into CASSETTANYGYTF.

The V gene is TRBV11-2, the J gene TRBJ2-1; D perhaps matches TRBD2 (6 bases). Germline CDR1 and CDR2: SGHAT and FQNNGV. Trimming took 2 bases from V and 5 from J, leaving 13 bases between them. The CDR3 has 15 amino acids. In nucleotides, the CDR3 is TGTGCCAGCAGCTTAAGGAGCGGGCAAGACAATGAGCAGTTCTTC. Encoded protein: CASSLRSGQDNEQFF.

This chain connects TRBV9 to TRBJ1-2, with 8 bases matching TRBD1. Germline lookup yields CDR1 SGDLS and CDR2 YYNGEE. J lost 6 bases, V lost 4 bases, and 11 bases had no gene match. The CDR3 is 15 amino acids. The DNA of the CDR3 is TGTGCCAGCAGCCTAGACCAGGACAGGGAACATGGCTACACCTTC. The encoded protein is CASSLDQDREHGYTF.

This clone has a single count. The J gene is TRBJ1-1, the V gene TRBV28; D might be TRBD1 (6 bases). The germline V gene has CDR1 MDHEN and CDR2 SYDVKM. With 3 bases removed from V and 2 bases from J, the gap between germline ends came to 10 bases. This CDR3 is built from 14 residues. CDR3 amino acids: CASSFPDRNTEAFF. CDR3 nucleotide sequence: TGTGCCAGCAGTTTCCCGGACAGAAACACTGAAGCTTTCTTT.

This sequence joins TRBV6-5 and TRBJ2-1, with TRBD2 matching 10 bases. CDR1 MNHEY and CDR2 SVGAGI come from the germline V gene. This CDR3 is built from 15 residues. V gave up 2 bases and J gave up 9 bases; unmatched junction bases: 7. The DNA of the CDR3 is TGTGCCAGCAGTTACCCCCAGCGGGGGGGCAGTGAGCAGTTCTTC. It is translated as CASSYPQRGGSEQFF.

The chain has TRBV5-4 and TRBJ1-2, with D hard to call. V was shortened by 0 bases and J by 8 bases, with 11 bases between the two germline ends. There are 13 residues in the CDR3. Germline V gene lookup returns CDR1 SGHNT and CDR2 YYREEE (reference sequence). The CDR3 reads CASSLVREGGYTF. Here the CDR3 DNA reads TGTGCCAGCAGCTTGGTTCGCGAGGGCGGCTACACCTTC. Combining the CDR3 with reference TRBV5-4 and TRBJ1-2 gives the whole variable domain ETGVTQSPTHLIKTRGQQVTLRCSSQSGHNTVSWYQQALGQGPQFIFQYYREEENGRGNFPPRFSGLQFPNYSSELNVNALELDDSALYLCASSLVREGGYTFGSGTRLTVV.

This chain links TRBV18 with TRBJ1-1; D gene uncertain. Trimming took 5 bases from V and 5 from J, leaving 15 bases between them. The CDR3 is made up of 14 amino acids. CDR1 and CDR2 from the germline V gene are KGHSH and LQKENI. DNA of the CDR3: TGTGCCAGCTCATCGAGACACGGCGGGACTGAAGCTTTCTTT. Its protein product is CASSSRHGGTEAFF.

This chain connects TRBV19 to TRBJ1-5; 7 nucleotides match TRBD1. Unmatched junction bases numbered 14, after V lost 6 bases and J lost 0 bases. This CDR3 has 18 amino acids. Germline CDR1 reads LNHDA; CDR2 reads SQIVND (reference sequence). CDR3 sequence: CASSPGQQEIYSNQPQHF. CDR3 DNA sequence: TGTGCCAGTAGCCCGGGACAGCAAGAAATCTATAGCAATCAGCCCCAGCATTTT.

The table lists this clone with a count of one. The rearrangement joins TRBV7-9 to TRBJ1-3; 9 positions match TRBD1. V gave up 1 base and J gave up 8 bases; unmatched junction bases: 6. This CDR3 contains 15 residues. Germline V lookup: CDR1 SEHNR, CDR2 FQNEAQ (reference sequence). The CDR3 spells CASSLGDRAGDTIYF. For the CDR3, the DNA is TGTGCCAGCAGCTTAGGGGACAGGGCGGGGGACACCATATATTTT.

The chain couples TRBV5-1 to TRBJ1-3, with D unclear. The V end was cut by 5 bases, the J end by 2 bases, with 14 bases between. CDR1 and CDR2 (germline): SGHRS, YFSETQ. The CDR3 runs to 15 residues. Here the CDR3 reads CASRDGGYAGNTIYF. The CDR3 DNA reads as TGCGCCAGCAGGGATGGCGGTTACGCTGGAAACACCATATATTTT.

The genes are TRBV4-1 and TRBJ1-5; D is undetermined. The CDR3 loop spans 15 amino acids. Germline V gene lookup returns CDR1 MGHRA and CDR2 YSYEKL. Trimming took off 0 bases at V and 4 bases at J, with 10 bases between the two ends. CDR3: CASSQDRGRNQPQHF. The CDR3 bases are TGCGCCAGCAGCCAAGATAGAGGGCGGAATCAGCCCCAGCATTTT.

The chain has TRBV6-4 and TRBJ1-5; 9 bases fit TRBD1. Germline V CDR1 and CDR2: MRHNA, SNTAGT. The junction had 9 bases not matched to a gene; V was cut back by 6 bases and J by 6 bases. The CDR3 spans 15 residues. The CDR3 loop is CASRPQGAGTQPQHF. CDR3 DNA: TGTGCCAGCAGGCCACAGGGGGCAGGTACTCAGCCCCAGCATTTT.

This chain uses TRBV19 with TRBJ1-4, with D uncertain. Germline CDR1 reads LNHDA; CDR2 reads SQIVND (reference sequence). The V end lost 0 bases, the J end lost 8 bases, and 7 bases lay between the germline ends. This CDR3 is built from 13 residues. The chain's CDR3 is CASSIDRGEKLFF. CDR3 bases: TGTGCCAGTAGTATAGATCGGGGAGAAAAACTGTTTTTT.

This rearrangement joins TRBV12-5 to TRBJ1-6, with 11 bases aligning to TRBD1. CDR3 length: 14 amino acids. CDR1 is LGHNT and CDR2 is FRNRAP in the germline V gene. Trimming took 7 bases from V and 9 from J; bases not matched to a gene: 5. The CDR3 sequence is CASASGTGGSPLHF. The DNA of the CDR3 is TGTGCTAGTGCCTCGGGGACAGGGGGTTCACCCCTCCACTTT.

This sequence joins TRBV19 and TRBJ1-5, with 8 bases aligning to TRBD1. Germline values: CDR1 LNHDA, CDR2 SQIVND (reference sequence). The CDR3 covers 15 residues. Losses at the gene ends were 6 bases for V and 5 bases for J; bases not matched to a gene: 9. The CDR3 DNA follows: TGTGCCAGTAGATCAGCCGGACAGGGCTATCAGCCCCAGCATTTT. Translation gives CASRSAGQGYQPQHF.

This clone was seen once. V and J are TRBV5-1 and TRBJ1-1, with D hard to call. Looked up from germline, CDR1 is SGHRS and CDR2 is YFSETQ. V dropped 3 bases and J dropped 1 base, with 7 bases sitting between them. CDR3 length: 13 residues. This CDR3 is CASSSFGNTEAFF. In DNA, the CDR3 is TGCGCCAGCAGCTCCTTCGGGAACACTGAAGCTTTCTTT.